The entry below describes one T cell receptor (beta chain). Its antigen remains unidentified. Treatment meaning: about 20 received Ad26.COV2.S at low or high dose, single or two shots; about 5 received placebo; per-sample allocation not given. Day 63 following the first vaccine or placebo injection was when the samples were taken. Wuhan-strain spike was delivered by a replication-incompetent Ad26 vector. The data were obtained in a study of Ad26.COV2.S vaccination and SARS-CoV-2 variants. Study at large: Doses of Ad26.COV2.S were injected into muscle once or twice, 56 days apart. General study findings and limits: Reportedly, spike-specific CD8+ and CD4+ T cell responses achieved substantial breadth once vaccination had taken place.

The V gene's germline CDR1 is MGHRA and CDR2 YSYEKL. The V and J ends lost 0 bases and 11 bases, in that order; junction bases with no gene match: 14. The length of the CDR3 is 17 residues. The assay was immunoSEQ multiplex PCR, and TCRdb's table has in-frame clones only and misses some. The sample lists 250,000 to 300,000 clones; about 90% were seen once. The source was peripheral blood, collected in a trial of Ad26.COV2.S vaccine versus placebo. The chain employs TRBV4-1 and TRBJ2-1, with 9 nucleotides matching TRBD1. This TCR came from a person between 18 and 59 years old who received the Ad26.COV2.S COVID-19 vaccine or a placebo. In nucleotides, the CDR3 is TGCGCCAGCAGCCAAGATACGGGACAGGGAAGGGGCGCGAAGCAGTTCTTC. As protein: CASSQDTGQGRGAKQFF.